These T cell receptor beta chains were read from a single sample in a study of cytomegalovirus exposure and HLA in healthy donors. Libraries were prepared by immunoSEQ multiplex PCR; TCRdb keeps only in-frame clonotypes and omits some of them. The specimen's table records 150,000 to 200,000 clones. Sequencing was carried out using PBMCs. The receptors derive from a man aged 25-45 years in good health and CMV-seronegative. The CDR3 runs from the conserved cysteine through the conserved F or W. The D gene is left open where the match is weak.

TRBV4-1,-,TRBJ2-3,CASSLGTTDTQYF,TGCGCCAGCAGCCTAGGGACTACAGATACGCAGTATTTT
TRBV9,TRBD2,TRBJ2-1,CASSVDGGSRYNEQFF,TGTGCCAGCAGCGTAGACGGCGGGAGTAGGTACAATGAGCAGTTCTTC
TRBV11-3,TRBD1,TRBJ2-1,CASSRTGSYNEQFF,TGTGCCAGCAGCCGGACAGGGTCATACAATGAGCAGTTCTTC
TRBV6-1,-,TRBJ1-2,CASSEAYGGSRDGYTF,TGTGCCAGCAGTGAAGCCTACGGGGGGTCGAGGGATGGCTACACCTTC
TRBV7-9,TRBD1,TRBJ2-7,CAASGTVSYEQYF,TGTGCCGCCTCCGGGACAGTCTCCTACGAGCAGTACTTC
TRBV2,TRBD2,TRBJ2-3,CASSFQRGSTDTQYF,TGTGCCAGCAGTTTCCAGCGGGGAAGCACAGATACGCAGTATTTT
TRBV30,-,TRBJ2-1,CAWSRGNEQFF,TGTGCCTGGTCAAGGGGGAATGAGCAGTTCTTC
TRBV21-1,-,TRBJ1-5,CASSKDLQGTGGNQPQHF,TGTGCCAGCAGCAAAGATCTACAAGGGACAGGGGGCAATCAGCCCCAGCATTTT
TRBV19,-,TRBJ1-5,CASSREGYSNQPQHF,TGTGCCAGTAGCAGGGAGGGGTATAGCAATCAGCCCCAGCATTTT
TRBV29-1,TRBD1,TRBJ2-2,CSVLGGQGDTGELFF,TGCAGCGTCCTTGGGGGACAGGGTGACACCGGGGAGCTGTTTTTT
TRBV4-2,TRBD1,TRBJ2-7,CASSLQGPASYEQYF,TGTGCCAGCAGCTTACAGGGGCCTGCCTCCTACGAGCAGTACTTC
TRBV7-9,-,TRBJ1-4,CASSDLGRVVEKLFF,TGTGCCAGCAGCGACCTGGGCAGGGTGGTTGAAAAACTGTTTTTT
TRBV11-3,TRBD1,TRBJ1-1,CASSTRQGVNTEAFF,TGTGCCAGCAGCACGAGACAGGGGGTGAACACTGAAGCTTTCTTT
TRBV9,TRBD2,TRBJ2-7,CASSVAGAHEQYF,TGTGCCAGCAGCGTGGCGGGAGCGCACGAGCAGTACTTC
TRBV19,-,TRBJ1-3,CASSIRVQGNTIYF,TGTGCCAGTAGTATCCGGGTTCAGGGAAACACCATATATTTT
TRBV7-2,-,TRBJ1-6,CASSSGHRAGNSPLHF,TGTGCCAGCAGTTCGGGACACCGGGCCGGCAATTCACCCCTCCACTTT
TRBV18,-,TRBJ1-5,CASSPPRVMGQPQHF,TGTGCCAGCTCACCACCGAGGGTGATGGGCCAGCCCCAGCATTTT
TRBV25-1,TRBD1,TRBJ2-3,CASSVTGGTDTQYF,TGTGCCAGCAGTGTTACAGGGGGCACAGATACGCAGTATTTT
TRBV28,-,TRBJ1-2,CASSPGSKYGYTF,TGTGCCAGCAGCCCGGGAAGTAAATATGGCTACACCTTC
TRBV28,-,TRBJ1-1,CASSLHNEAFF,TGTGCCAGCAGTTTACACAATGAAGCTTTCTTT
TRBV6-5,-,TRBJ2-1,CASRQGGAGDNEQFF,TGTGCCAGCAGGCAAGGGGGGGCCGGAGACAATGAGCAGTTCTTC
TRBV19,TRBD2,TRBJ2-1,CASSMASGTWGSYNEQFF,TGTGCCAGTAGTATGGCTAGCGGGACGTGGGGATCCTACAATGAGCAGTTCTTC
TRBV6-5,-,TRBJ2-5,CASSYDPGETQYF,TGTGCCAGCAGTTACGATCCGGGGGAGACCCAGTACTTC
TRBV27,TRBD2,TRBJ2-7,CASKAAGGPYEQYF,TGTGCCAGTAAAGCGGCGGGAGGGCCCTACGAGCAGTACTTC
TRBV5-6,-,TRBJ2-7,CASSLGPQGDPPYEQYF,TGTGCCAGCAGCTTGGGGCCACAGGGTGACCCCCCCTACGAGCAGTACTTC
TRBV6-5,-,TRBJ1-2,CASSSYSYGYTF,TGTGCCAGCAGTTCGTACTCCTATGGCTACACCTTC
TRBV6-6,-,TRBJ1-1,CASTLDGGSAGAFF,TGTGCCAGCACTCTGGACGGAGGGTCGGCTGGAGCTTTCTTT
TRBV2,TRBD1,TRBJ1-1,CASQQGAGTEAFF,TGTGCCAGCCAACAGGGGGCGGGCACTGAAGCTTTCTTT
TRBV29-1,TRBD1,TRBJ1-5,CSVDQSTGVKGSNQPQHF,TGCAGCGTTGATCAATCAACAGGGGTAAAGGGAAGCAATCAGCCCCAGCATTTT
TRBV13,TRBD1,TRBJ1-1,CASSDTGGRTEAFF,TGTGCCAGCAGCGATACAGGGGGCAGGACTGAAGCTTTCTTT
TRBV6-5,TRBD2,TRBJ2-3,CASSYSTSGITDTQYF,TGTGCCAGCAGTTACTCAACTAGCGGAATCACAGATACGCAGTATTTT
TRBV19,-,TRBJ1-3,CASSIQGLLSGNTIYF,TGTGCCAGTAGTATACAGGGCCTTCTCTCTGGAAACACCATATATTTT